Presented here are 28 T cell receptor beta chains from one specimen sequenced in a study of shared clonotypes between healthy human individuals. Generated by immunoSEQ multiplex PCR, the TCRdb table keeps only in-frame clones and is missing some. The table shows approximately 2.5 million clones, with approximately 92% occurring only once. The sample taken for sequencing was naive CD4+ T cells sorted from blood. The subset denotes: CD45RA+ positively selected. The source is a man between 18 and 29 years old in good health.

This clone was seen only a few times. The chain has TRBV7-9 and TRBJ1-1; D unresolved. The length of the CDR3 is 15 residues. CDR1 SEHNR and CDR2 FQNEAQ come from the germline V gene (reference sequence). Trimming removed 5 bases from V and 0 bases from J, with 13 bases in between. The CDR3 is CASSPSVEMNTEAFF. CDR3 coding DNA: TGTGCCAGCAGCCCTAGCGTGGAAATGAACACTGAAGCTTTCTTT.

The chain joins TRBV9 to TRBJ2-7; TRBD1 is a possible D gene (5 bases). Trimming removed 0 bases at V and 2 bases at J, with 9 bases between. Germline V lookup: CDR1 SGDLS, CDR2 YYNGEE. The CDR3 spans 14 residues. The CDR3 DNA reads TGTGCCAGCAGCGTAGGCGGACAAGCCTACGAGCAGTACTTC. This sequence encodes CASSVGGQAYEQYF.

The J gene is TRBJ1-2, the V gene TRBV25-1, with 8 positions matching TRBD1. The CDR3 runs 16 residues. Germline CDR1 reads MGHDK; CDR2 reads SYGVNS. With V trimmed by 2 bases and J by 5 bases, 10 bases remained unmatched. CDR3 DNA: TGTGCCAGCAGTGAAGCTCTTGGGCAGGGGGCTTATGGCTACACCTTC. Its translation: CASSEALGQGAYGYTF.

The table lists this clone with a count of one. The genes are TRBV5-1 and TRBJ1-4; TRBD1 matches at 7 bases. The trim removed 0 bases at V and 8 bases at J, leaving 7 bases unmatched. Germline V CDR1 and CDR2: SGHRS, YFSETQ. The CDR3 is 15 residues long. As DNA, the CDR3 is TGCGCCAGCAGCTTGGAGACCGGGACAGCCGAAAAACTGTTTTTT. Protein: CASSLETGTAEKLFF.

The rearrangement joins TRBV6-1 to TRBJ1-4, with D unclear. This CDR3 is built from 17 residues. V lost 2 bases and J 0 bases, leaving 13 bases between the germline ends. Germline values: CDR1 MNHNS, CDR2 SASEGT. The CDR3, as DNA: TGTGCCAGCAGTGAACTTGGGCCGCTTGCAACTAATGAAAAACTGTTTTTT. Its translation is CASSELGPLATNEKLFF.

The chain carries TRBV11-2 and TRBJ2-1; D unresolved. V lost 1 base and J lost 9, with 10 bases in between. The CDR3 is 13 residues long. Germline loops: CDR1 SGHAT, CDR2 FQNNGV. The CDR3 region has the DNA TGTGCCAGCAGCTTAGGAGGACCCGGTGAGCAGTTCTTC. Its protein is CASSLGGPGEQFF.

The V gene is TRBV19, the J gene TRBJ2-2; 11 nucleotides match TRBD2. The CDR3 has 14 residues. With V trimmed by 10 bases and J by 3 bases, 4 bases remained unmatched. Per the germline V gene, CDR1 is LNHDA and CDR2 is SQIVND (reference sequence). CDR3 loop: CATRTSGHTGELFF. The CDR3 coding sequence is TGTGCCACTAGGACTAGCGGGCACACCGGGGAGCTGTTTTTT.

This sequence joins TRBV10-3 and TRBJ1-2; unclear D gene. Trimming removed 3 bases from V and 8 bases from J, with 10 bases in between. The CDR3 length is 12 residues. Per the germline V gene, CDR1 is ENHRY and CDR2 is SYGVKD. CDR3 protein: CAISDGKKGYTF. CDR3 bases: TGTGCCATCAGTGATGGGAAGAAAGGCTACACCTTC.

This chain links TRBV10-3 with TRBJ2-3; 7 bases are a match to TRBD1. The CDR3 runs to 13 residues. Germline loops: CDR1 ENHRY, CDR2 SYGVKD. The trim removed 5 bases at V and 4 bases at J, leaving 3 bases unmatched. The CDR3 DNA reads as TGTGCCATCAGTCAGGGGGACGCAGATACGCAGTATTTT. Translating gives CAISQGDADTQYF.

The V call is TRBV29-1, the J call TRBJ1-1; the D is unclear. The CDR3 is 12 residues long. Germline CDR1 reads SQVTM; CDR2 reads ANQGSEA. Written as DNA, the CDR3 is TGCATGTCCGCAGGTTGGAACACTGAAGCTTTCTTT. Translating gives CMSAGWNTEAFF.

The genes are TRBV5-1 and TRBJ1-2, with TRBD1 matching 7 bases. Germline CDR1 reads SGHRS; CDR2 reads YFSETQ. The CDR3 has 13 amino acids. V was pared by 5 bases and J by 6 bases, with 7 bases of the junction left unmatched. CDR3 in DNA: TGCGCCAGCAGTGGGACAGCTCTGAATGGCTACACCTTC. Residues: CASSGTALNGYTF.

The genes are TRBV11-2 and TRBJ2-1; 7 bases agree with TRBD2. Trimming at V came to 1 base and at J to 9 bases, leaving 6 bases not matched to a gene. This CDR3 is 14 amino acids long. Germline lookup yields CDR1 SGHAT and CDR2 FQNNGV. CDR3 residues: CASSLGREQGEQFF. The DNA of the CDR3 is TGTGCCAGCAGCTTAGGGCGGGAGCAGGGTGAGCAGTTCTTC.

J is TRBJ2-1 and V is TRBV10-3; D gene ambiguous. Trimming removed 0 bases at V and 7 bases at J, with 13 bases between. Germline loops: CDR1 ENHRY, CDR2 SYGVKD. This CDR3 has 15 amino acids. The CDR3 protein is CAISESSTLGNEQFF. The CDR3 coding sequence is TGTGCCATCAGTGAGTCATCCACGTTGGGAAATGAGCAGTTCTTC.

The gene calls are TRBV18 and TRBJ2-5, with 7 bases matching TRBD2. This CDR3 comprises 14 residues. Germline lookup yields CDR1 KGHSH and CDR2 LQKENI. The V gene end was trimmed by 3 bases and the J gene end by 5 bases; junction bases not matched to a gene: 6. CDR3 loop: CASSPPAGDETQYF. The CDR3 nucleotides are TGTGCCAGCTCACCGCCGGCGGGGGATGAGACCCAGTACTTC. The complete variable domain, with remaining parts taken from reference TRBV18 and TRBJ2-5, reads NAGVMQNPRHLVRRRGQEARLRCSPMKGHSHVYWYRQLPEEGLKFMVYLQKENIIDESGMPKERFSAEFPKEGPSILRIQQVVRGDSAAYFCASSPPAGDETQYFGPGTRLLVL.

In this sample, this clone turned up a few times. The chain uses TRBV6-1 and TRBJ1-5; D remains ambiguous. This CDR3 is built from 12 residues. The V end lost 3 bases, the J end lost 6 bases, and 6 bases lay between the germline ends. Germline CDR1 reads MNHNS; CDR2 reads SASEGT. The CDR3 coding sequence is TGTGCCAGCAGTGATGGGTTTCAGCCCCAGCATTTT. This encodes CASSDGFQPQHF.

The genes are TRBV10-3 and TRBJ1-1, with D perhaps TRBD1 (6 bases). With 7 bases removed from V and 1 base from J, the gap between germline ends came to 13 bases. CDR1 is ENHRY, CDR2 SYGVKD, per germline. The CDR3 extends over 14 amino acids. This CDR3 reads CAITTGTQNTEAFF. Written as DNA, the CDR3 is TGTGCCATCACTACCGGGACACAGAACACTGAAGCTTTCTTT.

The CDR3 here is CASSIASTSGGIETQYF. CDR3 DNA: TGTGCCAGTAGTATAGCATCGACTAGCGGGGGAATCGAGACCCAGTACTTC. This chain uses TRBV19 with TRBJ2-5; the match to TRBD2 covers 12 bases. CDR3 length: 17 amino acids. The ends lost 1 base at V and 5 bases at J; junction bases unmatched: 8. Germline assignment: CDR1 LNHDA and CDR2 SQIVND (reference sequence).

The CDR3 loop is CASSEEETQYF. The CDR3 bases are TGTGCCAGCAGTGAAGAAGAGACCCAGTACTTC. This chain joins TRBV6-1 and TRBJ2-5; no definite D call. V was pared by 1 base and J by 3 bases, with 0 bases between. Germline CDR1 reads MNHNS; CDR2 reads SASEGT. The length of the CDR3 is 11 residues.

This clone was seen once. The DNA for the CDR3 is TGTGCCAGCAGCTTGGCAGGGTTCTACGAGCAGTACTTC. Its protein is CASSLAGFYEQYF. This sequence joins TRBV5-6 and TRBJ2-7; possible D gene TRBD1, 5 bases. In germline, CDR1 is SGHDT, CDR2 YYEEEE. The CDR3 is made up of 13 amino acids. Trimming pared 0 bases from V and 3 bases from J, leaving 7 bases between.

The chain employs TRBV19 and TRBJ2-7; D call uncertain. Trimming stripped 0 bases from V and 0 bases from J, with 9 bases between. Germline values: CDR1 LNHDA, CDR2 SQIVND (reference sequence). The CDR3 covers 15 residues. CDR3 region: CASSIEAYSSYEQYF. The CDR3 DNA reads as TGTGCCAGTAGTATAGAGGCGTATAGCTCCTACGAGCAGTACTTC.

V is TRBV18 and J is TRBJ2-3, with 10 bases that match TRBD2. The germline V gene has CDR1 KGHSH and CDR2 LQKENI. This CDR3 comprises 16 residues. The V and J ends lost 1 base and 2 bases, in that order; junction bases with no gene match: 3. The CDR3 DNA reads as TGTGCCAGCTCACCACGGACTAGCGGAGACACAGATACGCAGTATTTT. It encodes CASSPRTSGDTDTQYF.

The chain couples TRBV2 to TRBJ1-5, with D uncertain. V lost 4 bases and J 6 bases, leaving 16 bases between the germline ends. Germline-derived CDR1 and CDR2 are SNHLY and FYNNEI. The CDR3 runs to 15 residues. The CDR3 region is CASSAVWGGGQPQHF. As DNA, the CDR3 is TGTGCCAGCAGTGCGGTATGGGGTGGTGGTCAGCCCCAGCATTTT. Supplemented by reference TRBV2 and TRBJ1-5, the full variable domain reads EPEVTQTPSHQVTQMGQEVILRCVPISNHLYFYWYRQILGQKVEFLVSFYNNEISEKSEIFDDQFSVERPDGSNFTLKIRSTKLEDSAMYFCASSAVWGGGQPQHFGDGTRLSIL.

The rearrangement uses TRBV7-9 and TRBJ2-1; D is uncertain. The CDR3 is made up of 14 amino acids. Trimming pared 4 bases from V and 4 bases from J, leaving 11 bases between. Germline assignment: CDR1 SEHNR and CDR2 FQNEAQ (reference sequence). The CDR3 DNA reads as TGTGCCAGCAGCTGGCCGCCGCCTTACAATGAGCAGTTCTTC. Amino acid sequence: CASSWPPPYNEQFF.

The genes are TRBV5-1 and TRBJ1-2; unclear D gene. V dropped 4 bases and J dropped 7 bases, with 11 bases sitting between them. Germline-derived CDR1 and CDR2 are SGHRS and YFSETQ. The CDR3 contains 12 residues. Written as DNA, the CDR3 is TGCGCCAGCAGCCTGGACCGGAGTGGCTACACCTTC. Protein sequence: CASSLDRSGYTF. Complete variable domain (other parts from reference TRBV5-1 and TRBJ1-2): KAGVTQTPRYLIKTRGQQVTLSCSPISGHRSVSWYQQTPGQGLQFLFEYFSETQRNKGNFPGRFSGRQFSNSRSEMNVSTLELGDSALYLCASSLDRSGYTFGSGTRLTVV.

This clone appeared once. The CDR3 DNA reads as TGCGCCAGCAGCTCCCAGGGGGGGCAGACCTACGAGCAGTACTTC. Its translation: CASSSQGGQTYEQYF. The rearrangement links TRBV5-1 to TRBJ2-7, with D perhaps assigned TRBD1 or TRBD2 (7 bases each). CDR1 and CDR2 (germline): SGHRS, YFSETQ. V was trimmed by 3 bases and J by 2 bases, leaving 15 bases between them. The CDR3 runs 15 residues.

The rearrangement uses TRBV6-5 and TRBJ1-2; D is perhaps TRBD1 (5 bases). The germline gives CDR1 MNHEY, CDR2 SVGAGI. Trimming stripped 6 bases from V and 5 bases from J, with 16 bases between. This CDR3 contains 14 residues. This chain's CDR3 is CASRTGTLAYGYTF. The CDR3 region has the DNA TGTGCCAGCAGAACCGGGACTCTCGCATATGGCTACACCTTC.

The CDR3 loop is CASSVASTQNTGELFF. CDR3 coding DNA: TGTGCCAGCAGCGTAGCTAGTACACAGAACACCGGGGAGCTGTTTTTT. The chain carries TRBV9 and TRBJ2-2; no reliable D call. The CDR3 runs 16 residues. Deletions cut 0 bases from V and 1 base from J, with 10 bases between. Germline V gives CDR1 SGDLS, CDR2 YYNGEE.

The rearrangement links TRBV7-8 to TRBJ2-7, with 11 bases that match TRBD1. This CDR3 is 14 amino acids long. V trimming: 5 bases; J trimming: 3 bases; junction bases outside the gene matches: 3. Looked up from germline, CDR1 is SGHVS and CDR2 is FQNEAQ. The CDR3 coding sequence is TGTGCCAGCAGCCACGGGACAGGGGGCTACGAGCAGTACTTC. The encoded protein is CASSHGTGGYEQYF.